This passage covers 18 T cell receptor beta chains from one sample sequenced in a study of blood T cell repertoires in COVID-19 (dated by TCRdb to 2020 to 2022). The library was produced with the immunoSEQ multiplex PCR assay. Not all clones reach the TCRdb copy of this immuneACCESS table, which keeps in-frame sequences only. Checked studies attribute under half of the gap to unresolved V genes and leave the rest unexplained. A total of roughly 200,000 clones appear in this sample, about 93% of them only once. The top ten hold approximately 0.69% of the sample. The sample consisted of peripheral blood. All receptors come from a man aged 30 to 39 with COVID-19, enrolled during active disease.

The chain carries TRBV15 and TRBJ1-3, with 7 bases matching TRBD1. Germline V gives CDR1 LNHNV, CDR2 YYDKDF (reference sequence). This CDR3 contains 15 residues. The trim removed 1 base at V and 0 bases at J, leaving 0 bases unmatched. CDR3 coding DNA: TGTGCCACCAGCAGAGGGGACAGCTCTGGAAACACCATATATTTT. Protein product: CATSRGDSSGNTIYF.

The J gene is TRBJ1-4, the V gene TRBV6-1; perhaps TRBD1 as D (6 bases). CDR1 MNHNS and CDR2 SASEGT come from the germline V gene. This CDR3 comprises 14 residues. V lost 3 bases, J lost 1 base, and 6 bases lay in between. CDR3 residues: CASSDRGTNEKLFF. CDR3 in DNA: TGTGCCAGCAGTGACAGGGGAACTAATGAAAAACTGTTTTTT.

The chain joins TRBV30 to TRBJ2-5, with D perhaps TRBD2 (7 bases). This CDR3 comprises 15 residues. CDR1 GTSNPN and CDR2 SVGIG come from the germline V gene (reference sequence). The germline V and J ends were trimmed by 4 bases and 4 bases, with 19 bases remaining between them. Here the CDR3 reads CAWTPGGREGETQYF. The CDR3 nucleotides read TGTGCCTGGACCCCGGGGGGCAGGGAGGGAGAGACCCAGTACTTC. Combining the CDR3 with reference TRBV30 and TRBJ2-5 gives the whole variable domain SQTIHQWPATLVQPVGSPLSLECTVEGTSNPNLYWYRQAAGRGLQLLFYSVGIGQISSEVPQNLSASRPQDRQFILSSKKLLLSDSGFYLCAWTPGGREGETQYFGPGTRLLVL.

The chain recombines TRBV29-1 with TRBJ1-2; D gene ambiguous. From germline, CDR1 is SQVTM and CDR2 ANQGSEA. With 7 bases removed from V and 6 bases from J, the gap between germline ends came to 18 bases. The CDR3 consists of 13 residues. CDR3 loop: CSAREEDSDGYTF. CDR3 DNA: TGCAGCGCCCGGGAGGAGGACTCGGATGGCTACACCTTC. The full variable domain, with the rest looked up from reference TRBV29-1 and TRBJ1-2, is SAVISQKPSRDICQRGTSLTIQCQVDSQVTMMFWYRQQPGQSLTLIATANQGSEATYESGFVIDKFPISRPNLTFSTLTVSNMSPEDSSIYLCSAREEDSDGYTFGSGTRLTVV.

The chain is built from TRBV27 and TRBJ2-2; unclear D gene. Germline assignment: CDR1 MNHEY and CDR2 SMNVEV (reference sequence). Trimming cost V 5 bases and J 3 bases, with 22 bases left between them. This CDR3 comprises 18 residues. This CDR3 is CASSRPWADTADTGELFF. The DNA of the CDR3 is TGTGCCAGCAGTCGACCCTGGGCCGACACCGCCGACACCGGGGAGCTGTTTTTT.

The chain employs TRBV5-4 and TRBJ1-2; D possibly corresponds to TRBD1 (6 bases). Trimming took 4 bases from V and 1 from J, leaving 11 bases between them. CDR3 size: 14 residues. The germline gives CDR1 SGHNT, CDR2 YYREEE (reference sequence). Here the CDR3 reads CASSSTGINYGYTF. In nucleotides, the CDR3 is TGTGCCAGCAGCAGCACAGGGATTAACTATGGCTACACCTTC.

The chain recombines TRBV2 with TRBJ1-1; 12 bases fit TRBD1. The germline gives CDR1 SNHLY, CDR2 FYNNEI. This CDR3 spans 15 amino acids. Trimming cost V 7 bases and J 6 bases; bases outside gene matches: 9. CDR3 amino acids: CASNVGQGAFAEAFF. The CDR3 DNA reads as TGTGCCAGCAATGTGGGACAGGGGGCCTTCGCTGAAGCTTTCTTT.

This chain links TRBV14 with TRBJ2-2, with 8 nucleotides matching TRBD2. CDR3 length: 16 amino acids. In germline, CDR1 is SGHDN, CDR2 FVKESK. Trimming took 1 base from V and 5 from J; bases not matched to a gene: 6. CDR3 in amino acids: CASSQGLAGITGELFF. The CDR3 coding sequence is TGTGCCAGCAGCCAAGGATTAGCGGGGATAACCGGGGAGCTGTTTTTT.

The gene calls are TRBV19 and TRBJ1-3, with TRBD1 matching 8 bases. The V gene end was trimmed by 4 bases and the J gene end by 4 bases; junction bases not matched to a gene: 9. CDR1 and CDR2 from the germline V gene are LNHDA and SQIVND (reference sequence). The CDR3 covers 16 residues. Here the CDR3 reads CASSTRTGSYGNTIYF. In DNA, the CDR3 is TGTGCCAGTAGTACCCGGACAGGGTCCTACGGAAACACCATATATTTT.

The chain links TRBV5-1 to TRBJ1-1; 11 bases are a match to TRBD1. CDR3 length equals 18 residues. Germline V CDR1 and CDR2: SGHRS, YFSETQ. V lost 5 bases and J lost 0; bases outside the gene matches: 12. CDR3 DNA sequence: TGCGCCAGCAGTTCTGTTGACGGGACAGGGGGAGTGAACACTGAAGCTTTCTTT. As protein: CASSSVDGTGGVNTEAFF.

The chain couples TRBV2 to TRBJ1-1; the match to TRBD1 covers 10 bases. The CDR3 has 14 amino acids. V shed 5 bases and J 7 bases; nucleotides not matched to a gene: 7. Per the germline V gene, CDR1 is SNHLY and CDR2 is FYNNEI. CDR3 protein: CASSPRQGAGEAFF. The CDR3 DNA is TGTGCCAGCAGTCCACGACAGGGGGCCGGTGAAGCTTTCTTT.

The chain combines TRBV5-1 with TRBJ1-5; 8 positions match TRBD1. The CDR3 extends over 15 amino acids. Germline CDR1 is SGHRS and CDR2 is YFSETQ. V was clipped by 4 bases and J by 7 bases; unmatched bases: 10. The CDR3 reads CASSPQTGGEQPQHF. Written as DNA, the CDR3 is TGCGCCAGCAGCCCTCAAACAGGGGGAGAACAGCCCCAGCATTTT.

V usage is TRBV11-2 and J usage is TRBJ2-7; D unresolved. Germline V CDR1 and CDR2: SGHAT, FQNNGV. There are 14 residues in the CDR3. V shed 3 bases and J shed 2 bases, with 11 bases lying between them. CDR3 residues: CASSLSRNPYEQYF. CDR3 sequence (DNA): TGTGCCAGCAGCTTGTCCAGGAATCCCTACGAGCAGTACTTC. The variable domain in full, completed from reference TRBV11-2 and TRBJ2-7, reads EAGVAQSPRYKIIEKRQSVAFWCNPISGHATLYWYQQILGQGPKLLIQFQNNGVVDDSQLPKDRFSAERLKGVDSTLKIQPAKLEDSAVYLCASSLSRNPYEQYFGPGTRLTVT.

The rearrangement uses TRBV5-4 and TRBJ1-1, with D perhaps matching TRBD1 (6 bases). Germline loops: CDR1 SGHNT, CDR2 YYREEE (reference sequence). Trimming took off 1 base at V and 5 bases at J, with 15 bases between the two ends. CDR3 length: 15 residues. This CDR3 reads CASSLISGGTTEAFF. In nucleotides, the CDR3 is TGTGCCAGCAGCTTGATTTCGGGGGGGACAACTGAAGCTTTCTTT.

The gene calls are TRBV19 and TRBJ1-2, with unresolved D. Trimming removed 0 bases from V and 4 bases from J, with 9 bases in between. The CDR3 has 14 residues. Germline CDR1 reads LNHDA; CDR2 reads SQIVND (reference sequence). CDR3 nucleotides: TGTGCCAGTAGTATAGAGAACAGTCTCTATGGCTACACCTTC. Residues: CASSIENSLYGYTF.

J is TRBJ2-4 and V is TRBV3-1 (or the pseudogene TRBV3-2); D may be TRBD2 (5 bases). Trimming removed 8 bases at V and 0 bases at J, with 14 bases between. Per germline, CDR1 LGHDT and CDR2 YNNKEL (reference sequence). The CDR3 has 15 residues. CDR3 nucleotide sequence: TGTGCCAGCTTTAATCGGGGTTTAGCCAAAAACATTCAGTACTTC. Its protein product is CASFNRGLAKNIQYF.

This clone was detected only once. V usage is TRBV6-1 and J usage is TRBJ1-2; D gene uncertain. Trimming pared 3 bases from V and 2 bases from J, leaving 13 bases between. The CDR3 sequence is 15 residues long. CDR1 is MNHNS and CDR2 is SASEGT in the germline V gene. The DNA of the CDR3 is TGTGCCAGCAGTGAGGAGGTATCTCTGAACTATGGCTACACCTTC. It yields the protein CASSEEVSLNYGYTF.

The gene calls are TRBV6-5 and TRBJ1-2; 8 positions agree with TRBD1. Trimming at V came to 2 bases and at J to 4 bases, leaving 6 bases not matched to a gene. This CDR3 has 15 residues. CDR1 is MNHEY and CDR2 is SVGAGI in the germline V gene. CDR3 amino acids: CASSYTIGQGYGYTF. DNA for the CDR3: TGTGCCAGCAGTTACACCATCGGACAGGGCTATGGCTACACCTTC.